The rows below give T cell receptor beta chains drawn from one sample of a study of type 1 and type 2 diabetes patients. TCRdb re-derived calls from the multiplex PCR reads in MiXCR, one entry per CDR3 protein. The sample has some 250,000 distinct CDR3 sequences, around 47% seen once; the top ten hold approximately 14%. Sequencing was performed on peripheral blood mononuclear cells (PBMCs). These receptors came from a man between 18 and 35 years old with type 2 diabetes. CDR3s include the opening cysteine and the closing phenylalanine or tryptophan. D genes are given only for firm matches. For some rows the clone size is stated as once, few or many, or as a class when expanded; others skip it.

CASSIDETGGIKQYF	TGTGCCAGTAGTATAGACGAGACAGGGGGCATCAAGCAGTACTTC	-	TRBJ2-7	TRBD1	TRBV19
CSVVEGRLGTQHF	TGCAGCGTTGTGGAGGGGCGCCTCGGGACCCAGCATTTT	few	TRBJ1-5	-	TRBV29-1
CASSVLAGGPHTGELFF	TGTGCCAGCAGTGTCCTAGCGGGAGGGCCCCACACCGGGGAGCTGTTTTTT	few	TRBJ2-2	TRBD2	TRBV25-1
CASSMDLGNYGYTF	TGTGCCAGTAGTATGGACCTGGGAAACTATGGCTACACCTTC	-	TRBJ1-2	-	TRBV19
CASRPGPEGLYDNEQFF	TGTGCCAGCAGACCGGGACCGGAGGGCCTGTATGACAATGAGCAGTTCTTC	-	TRBJ2-1	-	TRBV6-5
CASSIEGSGGYTF	TGTGCCAGCTCAATTGAGGGATCGGGCGGCTACACCTTC	-	TRBJ1-2	-	TRBV18
CASSAGLAGGLDIQYF	TGTGCCAGCAGCGCGGGACTAGCGGGAGGGCTAGACATTCAGTACTTC	-	TRBJ2-4	TRBD2	TRBV7-2
CASSVAGLALTSTGTQYF	TGTGCCAGTAGTGTCGCGGGACTAGCGTTAACTAGCACAGGTACGCAGTATTTT	-	TRBJ2-3	TRBD2	TRBV19
CSARGVSRSTDTQYF	TGCAGTGCTAGAGGGGTGAGCAGGAGCACAGATACGCAGTATTTT	-	TRBJ2-3	-	TRBV20-1
CASNDRGGYTF	TGTGCCAGCAATGACAGGGGGGGCTACACCTTC	many	TRBJ1-2	TRBD1	TRBV2
CSVRTSGHRSYEQYF	TGCAGCGTCAGGACTAGCGGGCATCGCTCCTACGAGCAGTACTTC	-	TRBJ2-7	TRBD2	TRBV29-1
CSARSKSGRGYNEQFF	TGCAGTGCTAGATCGAAGTCGGGCAGGGGGTACAATGAGCAGTTCTTC	-	TRBJ2-1	TRBD1	TRBV20-1
CASSLWRGSGANVLTF	TGTGCCAGCAGCTTATGGAGGGGATCTGGGGCCAACGTCCTGACTTTC	-	TRBJ2-6	-	TRBV7-2
CASSQDGKIGGTNYGYTF	TGTGCCAGCAGCCAAGATGGAAAGATAGGGGGCACTAACTATGGCTACACCTTC	few	TRBJ1-2	TRBD1	TRBV4-2
CASSLVTSRGNF	TGTGCCAGCAGCTTAGTGACTTCTCGAGGGAACTTC	-	TRBJ2-5	-	TRBV7-8
CASTTSGGDNEQFF	TGTGCCAGTACCACTAGCGGGGGGGACAATGAGCAGTTCTTC	-	TRBJ2-1	TRBD2	TRBV19
CASSETGAGLDDPNEQFF	TGTGCCAGCAGTGAAACCGGGGCGGGACTAGACGACCCCAATGAGCAGTTCTTC	-	TRBJ2-1	TRBD2	TRBV2
CAWSIGTGSGYTF	TGTGCCTGGAGTATAGGGACAGGGAGCGGCTACACCTTC	-	TRBJ1-2	TRBD1	TRBV30
CSVEGSGTTDTQYF	TGCAGCGTTGAAGGGTCAGGGACCACAGATACGCAGTATTTT	once	TRBJ2-3	-	TRBV29-1
CASSPAGGPNEQYF	TGTGCCAGCAGCCCAGCGGGAGGGCCTAATGAGCAGTACTTC	-	TRBJ2-7	TRBD2	TRBV12-3/TRBV12-4
CASSFGGHGYTF	TGTGCCAGCAGCTTTGGGGGGCATGGCTACACCTTC	many	TRBJ1-2	-	TRBV7-8
CASRARRDTFYEQYF	TGTGCCAGCAGGGCCCGGAGGGACACTTTCTACGAGCAGTACTTC	-	TRBJ2-7	-	TRBV6-5
CASSFGTFYEQYF	TGTGCCAGCAGCTTCGGGACATTTTACGAGCAGTACTTC	-	TRBJ2-7	-	TRBV5-1
CASSVGGSPHQPQHF	TGTGCCAGCAGCGTAGGGGGCAGCCCTCATCAGCCCCAGCATTTT	-	TRBJ1-5	-	TRBV9
CATSDRDRGVVLLNSSGNTIYF	TGTGCCACCAGTGATCGGGACAGGGGCGTCGTTCTGTTAAATTCCTCTGGAAACACCATATATTTT	once	TRBJ1-3	TRBD1	TRBV24-1
CASSLQGVHEQYF	TGTGCCAGCAGCTTGCAGGGGGTCCACGAGCAGTACTTC	few	TRBJ2-7	TRBD1	TRBV27
CASSYASGREDTQYF	TGTGCCAGCAGCTACGCTAGCGGGAGAGAAGATACGCAGTATTTT	-	TRBJ2-3	TRBD2	TRBV9
CARGASTDTQYF	TGTGCCAGGGGGGCTAGCACAGATACGCAGTATTTT	-	TRBJ2-3	-	TRBV2
CSVPGLAATGTQYF	TGCAGTGTTCCGGGACTAGCGGCTACAGGTACGCAGTATTTT	-	TRBJ2-3	TRBD2	TRBV20-1
CASSQGLGRTGIHYGYTF	TGCGCCAGCAGCCAAGGGTTAGGGAGGACAGGGATTCACTATGGCTACACCTTC	-	TRBJ1-2	TRBD1	TRBV4-3
CATQGGNYEQYF	TGTGCCACCCAAGGGGGTAACTACGAGCAGTACTTC	-	TRBJ2-7	-	TRBV24-1
CASSHGTVSQETQYF	TGCGCCAGCAGCCATGGGACTGTCTCCCAAGAGACCCAGTACTTC	-	TRBJ2-5	-	TRBV5-1
CASSLDSYTGELFF	TGTGCCAGCAGCTTAGACTCTTACACCGGGGAGCTGTTTTTT	-	TRBJ2-2	-	TRBV7-9
CASSEGEGGADTQYF	TGTGCCAGCAGTGAGGGCGAGGGGGGTGCCGATACGCAGTATTTT	few	TRBJ2-3	-	TRBV25-1
CASSLERIKNIQYF	TGTGCCAGCAGCTTAGAGAGAATTAAAAACATTCAGTACTTC	-	TRBJ2-4	-	TRBV7-2
CASSVQWTSYNEQFF	TGTGCCAGTAGTGTCCAGTGGACCTCCTACAATGAGCAGTTCTTC	few	TRBJ2-1	-	TRBV19
CASSLGAGGNTIYF	TGCGCCAGCAGCTTGGGAGCTGGGGGAAACACCATATATTTT	-	TRBJ1-3	-	TRBV5-1
CASSPGLAGLQETQYF	TGTGCCAGCAGCCCGGGACTAGCGGGACTTCAAGAGACCCAGTACTTC	-	TRBJ2-5	TRBD2	TRBV11-3
CASSHAPDSSYEQYF	TGTGCCAGCAGTCACGCGCCGGACAGCTCCTACGAGCAGTACTTC	few	TRBJ2-7	-	TRBV27
CASRGLTGTTQYF	TGTGCCAGCAGAGGATTGACCGGGACGACCCAGTACTTC	-	TRBJ2-5	-	TRBV18
CASRKGTHQETQYF	TGTGCCAGCAGAAAGGGTACCCACCAAGAGACCCAGTACTTC	-	TRBJ2-5	-	TRBV7-2
CASSLLTTQSPLHF	TGTGCCAGCAGTTTGCTAACTACTCAATCACCCCTCCACTTT	-	TRBJ1-6	-	TRBV2
CAIGTSGLSYEQYF	TGTGCCATTGGGACTAGCGGTCTCTCCTACGAGCAGTACTTC	-	TRBJ2-7	TRBD2	TRBV30
CSGGANTGELFF	TGCTCTGGCGGAGCGAACACCGGGGAGCTGTTTTTT	few	TRBJ2-2	-	TRBV20-1
CASGLDSPNYGYTF	TGTGCTAGTGGTCTGGACAGTCCCAACTATGGCTACACCTTC	-	TRBJ1-2	-	TRBV12-5
CASSPLGTGLKDTQYF	TGTGCCAGCAGTCCACTCGGGACAGGGCTAAAAGATACGCAGTATTTT	few	TRBJ2-3	TRBD1	TRBV2
CASSLESAGALFF	TGCGCCAGCAGCTTGGAGAGCGCCGGGGCGCTGTTTTTT	-	TRBJ2-2	-	TRBV5-1
CASSQVLLLDTQYF	TGCGCCAGCAGCCAAGTTCTACTCCTGGATACGCAGTATTTT	-	TRBJ2-3	-	TRBV7-3
CSEMDRTNTEAFF	TGCAGCGAGATGGACAGAACGAACACTGAAGCTTTCTTT	few	TRBJ1-1	-	TRBV29-1
CASSAMMPTEAFF	TGTGCCAGCAGTGCAATGATGCCCACTGAAGCTTTCTTT	many	TRBJ1-1	-	TRBV25-1
CASRPGAAGANVLTF	TGTGCCAGCAGGCCCGGCGCGGCCGGGGCCAACGTCCTGACTTTC	few	TRBJ2-6	-	TRBV12-3/TRBV12-4
CAETGIREDDAQYF	TGTGCCGAAACAGGGATCAGGGAGGATGATGCGCAGTATTTT	few	TRBJ2-3	-	TRBV7-9
CASSRTGGGGQETQYF	TGTGCCAGCAGCCGCACGGGGGGGGGCGGCCAAGAGACCCAGTACTTC	-	TRBJ2-5	TRBD2	TRBV7-2
CAWRLLRTEAFF	TGTGCCTGGAGGTTACTCAGGACTGAAGCTTTCTTT	few	TRBJ1-1	-	TRBV30
CAISDIASGRAKSEQFF	TGTGCCATCAGTGATATTGCTAGCGGGAGGGCCAAGAGTGAGCAGTTCTTC	-	TRBJ2-1	TRBD2	TRBV10-3